These 10 T cell receptor beta chains were sequenced from one sample in a study of T cells in Graves' hyperthyroidism and ophthalmopathy. Regions amplified from RNA transcripts were the TCR beta CDR3 regions. When the TCR CDR3 underwent first-round RT-PCR, the HTBI primer set was used. TCRdb passed the multiplex PCR reads through MiXCR, listing each CDR3 protein once. The table records about 500,000 distinct CDR3 sequences, around 16% of them present only once. Sequenced input: blood. All receptors derive from a woman aged 25 to 39 with Graves' ophthalmopathy.

This clonotype was seen many times. The CDR3 loop reads CASLRGPYTEAFF. In DNA, the CDR3 is TGTGCCAGCCTCAGGGGGCCATACACTGAAGCTTTCTTT. This chain links TRBV6-2 or TRBV6-3 with TRBJ1-1; 8 bases line up with TRBD1. The length of the CDR3 is 13 residues. V was pared by 8 bases and J by 3 bases, with 5 bases of the junction left unmatched. The germline gives CDR1 MNHEY, CDR2 SVGEGT.

This clonotype was seen ten or more times. The chain joins TRBV27 to TRBJ1-2; 7 nucleotides agree with TRBD1. The CDR3 extends over 14 amino acids. Germline V gives CDR1 MNHEY, CDR2 SMNVEV (reference sequence). The J segment lost 4 bases and the V segment lost 5 bases, leaving 7 bases of the junction unmatched. The chain's CDR3 is CASSPDRVSYGYTF. CDR3 nucleotides: TGTGCCAGCAGTCCAGACAGGGTTTCCTATGGCTACACCTTC.

This clonotype was seen just once. The rearrangement uses TRBV10-3 and TRBJ2-7; the match to TRBD2 covers 14 bases. Trimming removed 10 bases from V and 5 bases from J; junction bases left unmatched: 10. Germline CDR1 reads ENHRY; CDR2 reads SYGVKD. This CDR3 comprises 15 residues. For the CDR3, the DNA is TGTGCCACCCAACTCGGACTAGCGGGAGGAAACGAGCAGTACTTC. It specifies CATQLGLAGGNEQYF.

There are many counts of this clonotype. The V and J genes are TRBV20-1 and TRBJ2-3; 8 bases are shared with TRBD2. The CDR3 contains 14 residues. J lost 3 bases, V lost 6 bases, and 8 bases had no gene match. Germline V gene sequence: CDR1 DFQATT, CDR2 SNEGSKA (reference sequence). The CDR3 loop reads CSAANRGGTDTQYF. CDR3 in DNA: TGCAGTGCCGCGAACCGGGGGGGGACAGATACGCAGTATTTT.

This clonotype was seen more than once but under ten times. The germline gene is not matched at one end of the junction; a read error may be the cause. This sequence joins TRBV4-3 and TRBJ1-5, with D possibly TRBD1 on 6 matching bases. Per germline, CDR1 LGHNA and CDR2 YSLEER. The CDR3 extends over 14 amino acids. CDR3 sequence reads: CASSQGGINQPQHF. CDR3 DNA: TGCGCCAGCAGTCAAGGGGGAATCAATCAGCCCCAGCATTTT.

V usage is TRBV19 and J usage is TRBJ1-1; TRBD1 aligns across 9 bases. CDR1 and CDR2 (germline): LNHDA, SQIVND (reference sequence). The CDR3 has 14 residues. J was trimmed by 4 bases and V by 4 bases; bases with no gene match: 4. As DNA, the CDR3 is TGTGCCAGTAGTACCCAACAGGGGGCCACTGAAGCTTTCTTT. Protein sequence: CASSTQQGATEAFF.

The gene calls are TRBV27 and TRBJ2-1; unclear D gene. There are 14 residues in the CDR3. Looked up from germline, CDR1 is MNHEY and CDR2 is SMNVEV (reference sequence). V lost 8 bases and J lost 4, with 15 bases in between. The CDR3 sequence is CASSSITMYNEQFF. For the CDR3, the DNA is TGTGCCAGCTCAAGCATCACAATGTACAATGAGCAGTTCTTC.

The sample holds a few counts of this clonotype. V gene TRBV7-4 combines with J gene TRBJ1-5, with 7 bases that match TRBD1. V was pared by 5 bases and J by 2 bases, with 12 bases of the junction left unmatched. CDR3 size: 17 residues. Germline CDR1 and CDR2: SGHVT and SQSDAQ. The CDR3: CASSPTTGRGGNQPQHF. The CDR3 region has the DNA TGTGCCAGCAGCCCAACGACAGGGAGGGGTGGCAATCAGCCCCAGCATTTT.

Note on this clonotype: A much larger clone differs by one base, so this may be a read error. This rearrangement joins TRBV15 to TRBJ1-5; TRBD1 agrees at 9 bases. This CDR3 has 15 amino acids. From germline, CDR1 is LNHNV and CDR2 YYDKDF (reference sequence). V lost 1 base and J lost 2; bases outside the gene matches: 0. The CDR3 region is CATSRGTGGNQPQHF. In DNA, the CDR3 is TGTGCCACCAGCAGAGGGACAGGGGGCAATCAGCCCCAGCATTTT.

The chain carries TRBV29-1 and TRBJ2-2; possible D gene TRBD1, 5 bases. Germline values: CDR1 SQVTM, CDR2 ANQGSEA. The CDR3 is 16 amino acids. V gave up 3 bases and J gave up 5 bases, with 19 bases separating them. The CDR3 loop is CSVETEKIGETGELFF. CDR3 nucleotides: TGCAGCGTTGAGACGGAAAAAATAGGGGAAACCGGGGAGCTGTTTTTT.